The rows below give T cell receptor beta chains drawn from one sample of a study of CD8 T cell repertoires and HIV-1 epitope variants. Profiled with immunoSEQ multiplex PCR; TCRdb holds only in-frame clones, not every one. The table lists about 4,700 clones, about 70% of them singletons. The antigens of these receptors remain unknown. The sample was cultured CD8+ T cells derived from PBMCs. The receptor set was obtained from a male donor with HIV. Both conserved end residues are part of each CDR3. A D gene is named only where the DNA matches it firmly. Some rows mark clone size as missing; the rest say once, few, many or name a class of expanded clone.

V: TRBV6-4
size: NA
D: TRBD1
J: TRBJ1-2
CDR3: CASSVPPRDRGLVYGYTF
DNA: TGTGCCAGCAGTGTCCCCCCCAGGGACAGGGGGCTTGTCTATGGCTACACCTTC

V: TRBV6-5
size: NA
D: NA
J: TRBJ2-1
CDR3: CASSYDSSLNEQFF
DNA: TGTGCCAGCAGTTACGACAGTTCCCTCAATGAGCAGTTCTTC

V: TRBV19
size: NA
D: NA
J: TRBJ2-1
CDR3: CASSPSGVHEQFF
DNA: TGTGCCAGTAGTCCCTCAGGGGTCCATGAGCAGTTCTTC

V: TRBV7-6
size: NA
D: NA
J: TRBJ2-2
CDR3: CASSLIRGAGELFF
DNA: TGTGCCAGCAGCTTAATTAGGGGAGCCGGGGAGCTGTTTTTT

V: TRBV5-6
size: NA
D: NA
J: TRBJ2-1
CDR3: CASSSTGHYYNEQFF
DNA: TGTGCCAGCAGCTCCACGGGGCATTATTACAATGAGCAGTTCTTC

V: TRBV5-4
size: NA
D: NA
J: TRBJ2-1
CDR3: CASSEPGYNEQFF
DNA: TGTGCCAGCAGCGAGCCGGGGTACAATGAGCAGTTCTTC

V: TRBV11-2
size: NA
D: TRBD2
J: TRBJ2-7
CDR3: CASSLVGGGAYEQYF
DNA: TGTGCCAGCAGCTTAGTGGGCGGGGGTGCCTACGAGCAGTACTTC

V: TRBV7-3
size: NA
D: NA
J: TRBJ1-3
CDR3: CASSPDTNSGNTIYF
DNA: TGTGCCAGCAGCCCCGACACCAACTCTGGAAACACCATATATTTT

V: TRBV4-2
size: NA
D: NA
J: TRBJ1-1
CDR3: CASSQDRGQFGAEAFF
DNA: TGTGCCAGCAGCCAAGATCGGGGGCAGTTCGGCGCTGAAGCTTTCTTT

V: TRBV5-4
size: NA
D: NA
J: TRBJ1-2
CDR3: CASSQDPVELDYGYTF
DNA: TGCGCCAGCAGCCAAGATCCCGTCGAACTCGACTATGGCTACACCTTC

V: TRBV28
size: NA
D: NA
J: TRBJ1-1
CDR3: CASSSPVYRAVDTEAFF
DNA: TGTGCCAGCAGTTCCCCCGTCTACAGGGCGGTCGACACTGAAGCTTTCTTT

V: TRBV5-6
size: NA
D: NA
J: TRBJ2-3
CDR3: CASSSTDTQYF
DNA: TGTGCCAGCAGCTCGACAGATACGCAGTATTTT

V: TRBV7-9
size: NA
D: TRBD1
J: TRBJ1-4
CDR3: CASSSATGGATNEKLFF
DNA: TGTGCCAGCAGCTCGGCGACAGGGGGAGCAACTAATGAAAAACTGTTTTTT

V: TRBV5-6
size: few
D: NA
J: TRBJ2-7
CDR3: CASSFGPDYEQYF
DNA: TGTGCCAGCAGCTTTGGGCCTGACTACGAGCAGTACTTC

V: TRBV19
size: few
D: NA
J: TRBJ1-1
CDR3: CASASGGITEAFF
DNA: TGTGCCAGTGCGTCGGGAGGGATCACTGAAGCTTTCTTT

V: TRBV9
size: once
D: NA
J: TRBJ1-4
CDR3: CASSVGGATNEKLFF
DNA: TGTGCCAGCAGCGTAGGAGGGGCCACTAATGAAAAACTGTTTTTT

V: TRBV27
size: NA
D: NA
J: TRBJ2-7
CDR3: CASSPSGVPYEQYF
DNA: TGTGCCAGCAGTCCCAGCGGAGTACCCTACGAGCAGTACTTC

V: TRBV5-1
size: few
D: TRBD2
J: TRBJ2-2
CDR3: CASSLIAGGSTGELFF
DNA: TGCGCCAGCAGCTTAATAGCGGGAGGGTCCACCGGGGAGCTGTTTTTT

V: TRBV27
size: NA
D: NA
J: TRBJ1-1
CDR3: CASSLGRDTEAFF
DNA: TGTGCCAGCAGTTTGGGGAGGGACACTGAAGCTTTCTTT

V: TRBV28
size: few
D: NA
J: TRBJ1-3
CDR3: CAIEGSRNTIYF
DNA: TGTGCCATCGAGGGTTCCAGAAACACCATATATTTT

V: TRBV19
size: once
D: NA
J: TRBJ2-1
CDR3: CASSILLSAEQFF
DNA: TGTGCCAGTAGTATTCTCCTAAGCGCGGAGCAGTTCTTC

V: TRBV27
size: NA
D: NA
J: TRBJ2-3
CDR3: CASSLSGGGALGTQYF
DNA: TGTGCCAGCAGTTTATCTGGGGGGGGCGCTTTGGGCACGCAGTATTTT

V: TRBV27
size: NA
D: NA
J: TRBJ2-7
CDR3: CASSTSVLGYEQYF
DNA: TGTGCCAGCAGTACCTCCGTATTAGGCTACGAGCAGTACTTC

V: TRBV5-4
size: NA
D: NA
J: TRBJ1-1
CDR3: CASSLGMTEAFF
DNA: TGTGCCAGCAGCTTAGGAATGACTGAAGCTTTCTTT

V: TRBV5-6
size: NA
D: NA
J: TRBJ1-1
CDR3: CASSPVWSAMVDTEAFF
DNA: TGTGCCAGCAGCCCCGTATGGTCCGCGATGGTGGACACTGAAGCTTTCTTT

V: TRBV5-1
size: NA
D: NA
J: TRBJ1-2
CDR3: CASSLDTANYGYTF
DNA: TGCGCCAGCAGTTTGGACACCGCAAACTATGGCTACACCTTC

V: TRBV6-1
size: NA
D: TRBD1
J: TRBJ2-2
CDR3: CASSEALGTGAYTGELFF
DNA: TGTGCCAGCAGTGAAGCGCTTGGGACAGGGGCATACACCGGGGAGCTGTTTTTT

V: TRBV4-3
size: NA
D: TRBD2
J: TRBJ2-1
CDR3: CASSQDTSGRYNEQFF
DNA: TGCGCCAGCAGCCAAGACACTAGCGGGCGCTACAATGAGCAGTTCTTC